Following are 2 T cell receptor beta chains from one sample sequenced in a study of shared clonotypes between healthy human individuals (dated by TCRdb to the early 2020s). The library was obtained by the immunoSEQ multiplex PCR assay. TCRdb mirrors the immuneACCESS table, restricted to in-frame sequences. Some clones are absent from its copies; in checked studies, under half trace to an unresolved V gene, and the reason for the others is unknown. The sample table shows 450,000 to 600,000 clones, and 79% are seen once. The ten largest make up 10% to 15% of the sample. The sequenced sample consisted of PBMCs. These receptors all stem from a woman in her forties in good health. Some clones in this sample may be carry-over from other donors' samples.

This clone was seen once. The rearrangement joins TRBV29-1 to TRBJ2-5, with 8 bases lining up with TRBD2. Per the germline V gene, CDR1 is SQVTM and CDR2 is ANQGSEA. The CDR3 loop spans 14 amino acids. Losses at the gene ends were 6 bases for V and 1 base for J; bases not matched to a gene: 7. Here the CDR3 reads CSVRQAGGQETQYF. In nucleotides, the CDR3 is TGCAGCGTCCGCCAGGCGGGGGGCCAAGAGACCCAGTACTTC.

The rearrangement joins TRBV27 to TRBJ1-6, with a possible D match to TRBD1 (5 bases). Germline V gene sequence: CDR1 MNHEY, CDR2 SMNVEV (reference sequence). The CDR3 totals 15 residues. The V and J ends lost 1 base and 8 bases respectively, with 12 bases between them. The CDR3 loop is CASSLWGGADSPLHF. CDR3 nucleotides: TGTGCCAGCAGTTTATGGGGAGGGGCGGATTCACCCCTCCACTTT.